This T cell receptor beta chain was found in a study of control samples from healthy donors and cancer patients. Method: immunoSEQ multiplex PCR; TCRdb's copy keeps in-frame clones and lacks some. The profile shows some 110,000 clones, roughly nine tenths of them singletons. Germline V gene sequence: CDR1 SGHTA, CDR2 FQGTGA. The CDR3 loop spans 13 amino acids. Trimming took off 4 bases at V and 6 bases at J, with 10 bases between the two ends. This clone was seen just once. This chain connects TRBV7-3 to TRBJ2-1; D unclear. Sequenced input: PBMCs. This TCR was sampled from a woman aged 50 to 65 with colorectal cancer. CDR3 sequence (DNA): TGTGCCAGCAGCTCTGACCCAACCAATGAGCAGTTCTTC. This encodes CASSSDPTNEQFF.